This entry describes one T cell receptor (beta chain). The antigen remains unidentified. Researchers ran the PCR with 60 Vbeta and 13 Jbeta primers. The assay was immunoSEQ multiplex PCR, and TCRdb's table has in-frame clones only and misses some. The sample consists of over 150,000 clones, more than 70% of them appearing once. The V gene's germline CDR1 is SGHRS and CDR2 YFSETQ. The CDR3 length is 15 residues. V was pared by 0 bases and J by 3 bases, with 4 bases of the junction left unmatched. This sample is drawn from a study of cytomegalovirus exposure and HLA in healthy donors. General study results and limits: Later on, an analysis found that several of the most significant clusters appeared to be linked to common viral pathogens, which included parvovirus B19. V- and J-gene trimming in TCR beta was tied to a missense DCLRE1C variant by an analysis performed later.

The V call is TRBV5-1, the J call TRBJ2-7; 9 bases line up with TRBD2. Material: PBMCs. This sequence originates from a man under 40 in good health and CMV-seropositive. The CDR3 here is CASSLGSGGNYEQYF. The CDR3 DNA sequence: TGCGCCAGCAGCTTGGGCAGCGGGGGGAACTACGAGCAGTACTTC.